This T cell receptor (beta chain) was found in a study of OX40 agonist ivuxolimab in advanced cancers. Study-level findings and limits: In the 0.1 to 3.0 mg/kg range, CD4+ and CD8+ blood T cells had expanded clonally by week 6.

Patients were ruled out by autoimmune disease history or systemic immunosuppression. A remark on this clone: Its specificity is unknown.

The repertoire was sequenced with immunoSEQ multiplex PCR; TCRdb's copy has only in-frame clones and lacks some. Altogether 70,000 to 95,000 clones are present, about 91% being singletons, with the ten largest covering approximately 0.8%. The origin of this receptor is an adult with an advanced solid tumor such as melanoma, head and neck, liver or kidney cancer. The sequencing here drew on CD4+ or CD8+ T cells sorted from blood, taken in a trial of the OX40 agonist ivuxolimab.

The CDR3 reads CASKETTSDTQYF. CDR3 DNA: TGTGCCAGCAAAGAAACTACTTCAGATACGCAGTATTTT. This chain links TRBV2 with TRBJ2-3, with D uncertain. The CDR3 is made up of 13 amino acids. Between the trimmed V and J ends, which lost 7 bases and 4 bases, there was a span of 12 bases. The germline gives CDR1 SNHLY, CDR2 FYNNEI. Based on the CDR3 plus reference TRBV2 and TRBJ2-3, the full variable domain is EPEVTQTPSHQVTQMGQEVILRCVPISNHLYFYWYRQILGQKVEFLVSFYNNEISEKSEIFDDQFSVERPDGSNFTLKIRSTKLEDSAMYFCASKETTSDTQYFGPGTRLTVL.